The TCR beta chain under discussion was sequenced for a study of blood T cells in healthy people across ages. The germline gives CDR1 SGHTA, CDR2 FQGTGA. The CDR3 contains 14 residues. V shed 4 bases and J 2 bases; nucleotides not matched to a gene: 2. Then a second PCR, running roughly 7 to 11 cycles, was carried out with a sample-barcoded 5' primer and a J-beta primer mix. Each cDNA molecule, via a template-switch adaptor with 12 random nucleotides, was tagged. MiXCR was run by TCRdb on the 5' RACE reads, yielding one entry per CDR3 protein. The sample contains 650,000 to 1,000,000 distinct CDR3 sequences, around 36% of which appear only once.

Sequencing input: blood. This sequence was found in a man between 18 and 29 years old in good health. The chain has TRBV7-3 and TRBJ2-1, with 7 bases that match TRBD2. CDR3 sequence: CASSSSGAYNEQFF. CDR3 coding DNA: TGTGCCAGCAGCTCTAGCGGAGCCTACAATGAGCAGTTCTTC.